What follows is one T cell receptor beta chain and its context. CD8 cells regarded as naive lacked CD45RO, were positively chosen for CCR7, and omitted terminally differentiated effector memory CD45RA+ cells. This sample stems from a study of shared clonotypes between healthy human individuals. The table came from immunoSEQ multiplex PCR; TCRdb's copy has only in-frame clones and leaves some out. The table records some 2,100,000 clones, approximately 94% of them present only once. From germline, CDR1 is SGHKS and CDR2 YYEKEE (reference sequence). The V and J ends lost 4 bases and 10 bases respectively, with 14 bases between them. The CDR3 runs to 12 residues.

The sequencing sample was made of naive CD8+ T cells from PBMCs. The V gene is TRBV5-5, the J gene TRBJ1-1; D perhaps matches TRBD1 (5 bases). This TCR derives from a man younger than 35 in good health. Some clones in this sample may be carry-over from other donors' samples. CDR3 sequence: CASSPSAGRAFF. As DNA, the CDR3 is TGTGCCAGCAGCCCTTCTGCAGGGCGAGCTTTCTTT.